This TCR beta chain was identified in a study of T-cell memory formation after mild COVID-19. MiXCR, run by TCRdb on the 5' RACE reads, gives a single entry per CDR3 protein. The repertoire holds roughly 110,000 distinct CDR3 sequences, with over 15% as singletons. This clonotype was recorded a few times. Its antigen is not known. J was trimmed by 5 bases and V by 1 base; bases with no gene match: 2. The CDR3 consists of 14 residues. In germline, CDR1 is MGHDK, CDR2 SYGVNS. Study-wide results and caveats: Contracting clones localized mainly to CM and EM when CD4+ and mainly to EMRA when CD8+.

This clonotype was obtained from an adult woman who had mild COVID-19 (a few samples of this study predate the infection). Cell type and time point are not known. The sample was PBMCs or a T cell subset sorted from them (not recorded which). The V gene is TRBV25-1, the J gene TRBJ2-7; 10 nucleotides align to TRBD1. Written as DNA, the CDR3 is TGTGCCAGCAGTGAATGGGGGACAGGGGACGAGCAGTACTTC. This gives the protein CASSEWGTGDEQYF.